This T cell receptor (beta chain) was obtained from a study of blood T cell repertoires in COVID-19. The study recruited people aged about 18 to 95 years across approximately 24 US areas. The study assigned cohorts using participant-reported clinical history. TCRdb's table, derived via immunoSEQ multiplex PCR, lists solely in-frame clones and lacks some. The table shows approximately 270,000 clones, with approximately 84% occurring only once. Germline V CDR1 and CDR2: SEHNR, FQNEAQ (reference sequence). With 4 bases removed from V and 3 bases from J, the gap between germline ends came to 12 bases. There are 14 residues in the CDR3.

This sequence joins TRBV7-9 and TRBJ1-2; weak D call: TRBD1 (6 bases). The sample taken for sequencing was PBMCs or T cells enriched from blood (not recorded which). The sequence was obtained from a man aged 35 to 55 who had recovered from COVID-19. CDR3 nucleotides: TGTGCCAGCAGCTCTTTACAGGGTTACTATGGCTACACCTTC. Its translation: CASSSLQGYYGYTF. The full variable domain, its missing parts supplied by reference TRBV7-9 and TRBJ1-2, is DTGVSQNPRHKITKRGQNVTFRCDPISEHNRLYWYRQTLGQGPEFLTYFQNEAQLEKSRLLSDRFSAERPKGSFSTLEIQRTEQGDSAMYLCASSSLQGYYGYTFGSGTRLTVV.